Listed below are T cell receptor beta chains from one sample, sequenced in a study of OX40 agonist ivuxolimab in advanced cancers. Sequenced by immunoSEQ multiplex PCR; TCRdb stores in-frame clones only, minus some. The data contain 25,000 to 40,000 clones, about 89% of them singletons. Here the sequenced sample was CD4+ or CD8+ T cells sorted from blood, taken in a trial of the OX40 agonist ivuxolimab. All receptors come from an adult with an advanced solid tumor such as melanoma, head and neck, liver or kidney cancer. CDR3s include the opening cysteine and the closing phenylalanine or tryptophan. The order of the fields is J gene, V gene, CDR3 protein.

j_gene: TRBJ2-5; v_gene: TRBV5-1; CDR3aa: CASSGSRETQYF
j_gene: TRBJ1-4; v_gene: TRBV18; CDR3aa: CASSPFTGGTNEKLFF
j_gene: TRBJ2-7; v_gene: TRBV25-1; CDR3aa: CASSGHNYEQYF
j_gene: TRBJ2-5; v_gene: TRBV4-1; CDR3aa: CASSLGGYQETQYF
j_gene: TRBJ2-1; v_gene: TRBV19; CDR3aa: CASSRGRANNEQFF
j_gene: TRBJ1-1; v_gene: TRBV5-4; CDR3aa: CASSLRNTEAFF
j_gene: TRBJ2-2; v_gene: TRBV7-7; CDR3aa: CASSVTGDTGELFF
j_gene: TRBJ2-7; v_gene: TRBV19; CDR3aa: CASSIRREANYEQYF
j_gene: TRBJ2-7; v_gene: TRBV4-2; CDR3aa: CASSQDRGLEQYF
j_gene: TRBJ2-1; v_gene: TRBV7-9; CDR3aa: CASSSSLAGENNEQFF
j_gene: TRBJ2-1; v_gene: TRBV28; CDR3aa: CASSLSGGLAGGNEQFF
j_gene: TRBJ2-5; v_gene: TRBV5-1; CDR3aa: CASSLVGEETQYF
j_gene: TRBJ2-7; v_gene: TRBV11-3; CDR3aa: CASSLGARGEQYF
j_gene: TRBJ2-2; v_gene: TRBV7-2; CDR3aa: CASSPTSGTNVGELFF
j_gene: TRBJ2-7; v_gene: TRBV6-5; CDR3aa: CASSEGGQGVLYF
j_gene: TRBJ1-2; v_gene: TRBV5-1; CDR3aa: CASSTGQGAMGYTF
j_gene: TRBJ2-2; v_gene: TRBV4-1; CDR3aa: CASSQDNRGRTGELFF
j_gene: TRBJ2-3; v_gene: TRBV5-4; CDR3aa: CASSLTSGISTDTQYF